The 17 T cell receptor beta chains given below trace back to one sample, sequenced in a study of cytomegalovirus exposure and HLA in healthy donors. PCR was performed using 60 Vbeta and 13 Jbeta primers. Sequenced by immunoSEQ multiplex PCR; TCRdb stores in-frame clones only, minus some. Of 80,000 to 95,000 clones listed, roughly 81% are singletons. The sequencing input was PBMCs. Every receptor here comes from a woman in her twenties or thirties in good health and CMV-seronegative.

CDR3 loop: CASSEVGRTQEELFF. DNA of the CDR3: TGTGCCAGCAGTGAAGTCGGACGGACTCAGGAAGAACTGTTTTTT. The chain joins TRBV2 to TRBJ1-4; D gene unclear. The germline V gene encodes CDR1 SNHLY and CDR2 FYNNEI. Trimming left V 1 base short and J 12 bases short, with 18 bases between. The CDR3 sequence is 15 residues long.

The rearrangement joins TRBV7-3 to TRBJ2-7; TRBD1 agrees at 7 bases. V dropped 5 bases and J dropped 4; count of bases not matched to a gene: 11. CDR3 length: 15 residues. Germline CDR1 SGHTA, CDR2 FQGTGA. The CDR3 DNA sequence: TGTGCCAGCAGCCTCCAGCCGACAGGGTGGTACGAGCAGTACTTC. Translation gives CASSLQPTGWYEQYF.

V usage is TRBV23-1 and J usage is TRBJ1-2; D unresolved. TRBV23-1 is known as an ORF, though its function is uncertain. The CDR3 extends over 12 amino acids. Between the trimmed V and J ends, which lost 9 bases and 0 bases, there was a span of 8 bases. The CDR3 is CASANSNYGYTF. CDR3 in DNA: TGCGCCAGTGCAAACTCTAACTATGGCTACACCTTC.

This chain uses TRBV28 with TRBJ2-7; D might be TRBD1 (6 bases). Looked up from germline, CDR1 is MDHEN and CDR2 is SYDVKM. V gave up 6 bases and J gave up 3 bases, with 18 bases separating them. This CDR3 has 15 residues. The DNA of the CDR3 is TGTGCCAGCAGCCCCCCAGGGGTAAAGATCTACGAGCAGTACTTC. Translated: CASSPPGVKIYEQYF.

The V and J genes are TRBV5-8 and TRBJ1-2; possible D gene TRBD1, 5 bases. The CDR3 has 14 residues. V lost 4 bases and J lost 4, with 14 bases in between. Germline V CDR1 and CDR2: SGHTS, YDEGEE. CDR3 nucleotides: TGTGCCAGCAGCCGGGGGGGTAGGACCTATGGCTACACCTTC. Translation: CASSRGGRTYGYTF.

V gene TRBV9 combines with J gene TRBJ2-1; D possibly corresponds to TRBD1 (6 bases). From germline, CDR1 is SGDLS and CDR2 YYNGEE. V lost 5 bases and J lost 1, with 13 bases in between. CDR3 length equals 15 residues. The CDR3 nucleotides read TGTGCCAGCAGTCAGGGGAAAATATCCTACAATGAGCAGTTCTTC. Translating gives CASSQGKISYNEQFF.

CDR3 bases: TGTGCCAGCAGTACCGGGACAGGGAGAGGCTACACCTTC. Translated, it gives CASSTGTGRGYTF. V is TRBV6-6 and J is TRBJ1-2, with 9 bases aligning to TRBD1. Germline trimming cut 5 bases from V and 8 bases from J; bases unmatched to any gene: 6. The CDR3 length is 13 residues. Germline loops: CDR1 MNHNY, CDR2 SVGAGI (reference sequence).

V is TRBV9 and J is TRBJ2-3; perhaps TRBD2 as D (6 bases). CDR3 length: 15 amino acids. Germline V gene data show CDR1 as SGDLS and CDR2 as YYNGEE. V was pared by 4 bases and J by 1 base, with 13 bases between. The CDR3 bases are TGTGCCAGCAGCCCCCATTCTAGCGGCACAGATACGCAGTATTTT. The encoded protein is CASSPHSSGTDTQYF.

The gene calls are TRBV6-5 and TRBJ2-7, with D possibly being TRBD2 (6 bases). The CDR3 is 16 amino acids. Germline V gene sequence: CDR1 MNHEY, CDR2 SVGAGI. Trimming took off 2 bases at V and 0 bases at J, with 14 bases between the two ends. CDR3 sequence reads: CASSYRPWEASYEQYF. CDR3 coding DNA: TGTGCCAGCAGTTACCGCCCGTGGGAGGCCTCCTACGAGCAGTACTTC.

The V call is TRBV2, the J call TRBJ2-1, with TRBD1 identical over 10 bases. CDR3 length equals 20 residues. CDR1 is SNHLY, CDR2 FYNNEI, per germline. V was pared by 6 bases and J by 6 bases, with 23 bases of the junction left unmatched. The CDR3 region has the DNA TGTGCCAGCAGGACCCCGGGACAGGGGCTTAGTTCCCGACCAATCAATGAGCAGTTCTTC. It translates to CASRTPGQGLSSRPINEQFF.

The chain carries TRBV6-1 and TRBJ1-4; 8 bases match TRBD1. Trimming removed 4 bases from V and 8 bases from J; junction bases left unmatched: 3. The CDR3 contains 13 residues. Germline loops: CDR1 MNHNS, CDR2 SASEGT. The CDR3 loop is CASSGTGLEKLFF. CDR3 nucleotide sequence: TGTGCCAGCAGTGGGACAGGGTTGGAAAAACTGTTTTTT.

In DNA, the CDR3 is TGTGCCAGCAGTTTCCGAGAGACCCAGTACTTC. This gives the protein CASSFRETQYF. The rearrangement joins TRBV28 to TRBJ2-5, with no clear D. V was cut by 3 bases and J by 4 bases, with 3 bases left in between. The CDR3 runs to 11 residues. The germline gives CDR1 MDHEN, CDR2 SYDVKM.

This clone was observed once. V and J are TRBV5-1 and TRBJ2-5; 8 bases agree with TRBD2. This CDR3 region has 14 residues. Germline CDR1 is SGHRS and CDR2 is YFSETQ. V shed 4 bases and J 1 base; nucleotides not matched to a gene: 3. CDR3 amino acids: CASSRGGSQETQYF. The CDR3 region has the DNA TGCGCCAGCAGCCGGGGGGGATCCCAAGAGACCCAGTACTTC.

The chain has TRBV7-6 and TRBJ2-7, with TRBD1 identical over 8 bases. Germline V gene data show CDR1 as SGHVS and CDR2 as FNYEAQ. Trimming removed 5 bases from V and 2 bases from J; junction bases left unmatched: 8. This CDR3 has 15 amino acids. Here the CDR3 DNA reads TGTGCCAGCAGCCCCCGTGACAGGGGAGCCTACGAGCAGTACTTC. Encoded protein: CASSPRDRGAYEQYF. The variable domain in full, with the rest retrieved from reference TRBV7-6 and TRBJ2-7, is GAGVSQSPRYKVTKRGQDVALRCDPISGHVSLYWYRQALGQGPEFLTYFNYEAQQDKSGLPNDRFSAERPEGSISTLTIQRTEQRDSAMYRCASSPRDRGAYEQYFGPGTRLTVT.

This clone was seen only once. This rearrangement joins TRBV6-1 to TRBJ2-7; TRBD1 might be the D (6 bases). In germline, CDR1 is MNHNS, CDR2 SASEGT. The CDR3 totals 14 residues. The germline V and J ends were trimmed by 2 bases and 0 bases, with 8 bases remaining between them. The chain's CDR3 is CASSEQGSSYEQYF. The CDR3 region has the DNA TGTGCCAGCAGTGAACAGGGGAGCTCCTACGAGCAGTACTTC.

The chain links TRBV7-3 to TRBJ2-7, with 7 bases identical to TRBD1. The ends lost 5 bases at V and 8 bases at J; junction bases unmatched: 9. This CDR3 contains 13 residues. Germline V gene sequence: CDR1 SGHTA, CDR2 FQGTGA. The CDR3 is CASSLRGTDKQYF. As DNA, the CDR3 is TGTGCCAGCAGCCTTAGGGGGACAGACAAGCAGTACTTC.

This chain uses TRBV28 with TRBJ1-4; 7 bases fit TRBD1. The CDR3 covers 15 residues. Trimming took 5 bases from V and 5 from J; bases not matched to a gene: 8. Germline CDR1 is MDHEN and CDR2 is SYDVKM. The CDR3 here is CASSPGDSGNEKLFF. In nucleotides, the CDR3 is TGTGCCAGCAGTCCAGGGGACAGCGGGAATGAAAAACTGTTTTTT.